This T cell receptor (beta chain) was recovered during a study of OX40 agonist ivuxolimab in advanced cancers. Study-level results: Clonal expansion was seen in CD4+ and CD8+ blood T cells by week 6 at 0.1 to 3.0 mg/kg. Some nonresponders also had low normalized T-cell clonal expansion.

Germline V gene data show CDR1 as LNHDA and CDR2 as SQIVND (reference sequence). This CDR3 has 13 residues. V dropped 10 bases and J dropped 0 bases, with 12 bases sitting between them. As regards this clone: What it recognizes is unknown.

Only in-frame clones appear in the TCRdb table, and some are missing; sequencing was by immunoSEQ multiplex PCR. The table lists roughly 80,000 clones, around 80% of them singletons. This sequence was found in an adult with an advanced solid tumor such as melanoma, head and neck, liver or kidney cancer. This chain connects TRBV19 to TRBJ1-1; no reliable D call. The sequencing here drew on CD4+ or CD8+ T cells sorted from blood, taken in a trial of the OX40 agonist ivuxolimab. CDR3 protein: CATQSSLNTEAFF. The CDR3 DNA reads TGTGCCACCCAGTCGAGCCTGAACACTGAAGCTTTCTTT.